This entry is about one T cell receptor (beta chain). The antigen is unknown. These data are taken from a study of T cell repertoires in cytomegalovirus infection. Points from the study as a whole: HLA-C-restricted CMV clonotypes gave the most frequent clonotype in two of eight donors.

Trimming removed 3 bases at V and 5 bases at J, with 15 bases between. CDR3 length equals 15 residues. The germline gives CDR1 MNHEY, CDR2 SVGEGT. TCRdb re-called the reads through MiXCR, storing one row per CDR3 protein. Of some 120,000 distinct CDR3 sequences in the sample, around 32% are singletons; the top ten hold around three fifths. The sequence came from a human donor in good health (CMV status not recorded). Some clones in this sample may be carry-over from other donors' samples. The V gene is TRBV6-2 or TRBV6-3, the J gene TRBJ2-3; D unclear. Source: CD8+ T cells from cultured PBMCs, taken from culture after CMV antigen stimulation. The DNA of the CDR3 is TGTGCCAGCAGTTATTATGATGGAAGACGAGATACGCAGTATTTT. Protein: CASSYYDGRRDTQYF.